The T cell receptor beta chain under discussion was sequenced for a study of siplizumab effects on memory and regulatory T cells. Profiled with immunoSEQ multiplex PCR; TCRdb holds only in-frame clones, not every one. The sample consists of 90,000 to 120,000 clones, around 92% of them appearing once. In germline, CDR1 is MNHEY, CDR2 SVGAGI. CDR3 length: 14 residues. Trimming left V 6 bases short and J 3 bases short, with 14 bases between. The sequenced sample was CD4+ T cells sorted from blood. This receptor was identified in a human donor in good health. Some clones in this sample may be carry-over from other donors' samples. V usage is TRBV6-5 and J usage is TRBJ1-2, with unresolved D. In nucleotides, the CDR3 is TGTGCCAGCAGCCCCGACCCGATGGACTATGGCTACACCTTC. It specifies CASSPDPMDYGYTF.